This T cell receptor (beta chain) was sequenced for a study of blood T cells in healthy people across ages. In this sample, this clonotype turned up many times. Alongside a J-beta primer mix, a sample-barcoded 5' primer served in a second PCR lasting roughly 7 to 11 cycles. TCRdb recomputed calls from the 5' RACE reads with MiXCR, one row per CDR3 protein. The table includes approximately 2,000,000 distinct CDR3 sequences, approximately 40% detected once. Germline V gene data show CDR1 as MNHEY and CDR2 as SVGAGI. The CDR3 runs to 16 residues. The ends were cut back, 0 bases at V and 0 bases at J, with 12 bases in the middle. For every donor, a draw yielded ten milliliters of peripheral blood.

This chain joins TRBV6-5 and TRBJ2-7; D possibly corresponds to TRBD2 (5 bases). Sequencing used blood. This receptor was identified in a human donor in good health. The CDR3 here is CASSYSWRAPSYEQYF. The DNA for the CDR3 is TGTGCCAGCAGTTACTCGTGGCGGGCCCCCTCCTACGAGCAGTACTTC.